The 21 T cell receptor beta chains listed next were all sequenced from one sample in a study of blood T cells in healthy people across ages. Then a second PCR, running roughly 7 to 11 cycles, was carried out with a sample-barcoded 5' primer and a J-beta primer mix. MiXCR was run by TCRdb on the 5' RACE reads, yielding one entry per CDR3 protein. The data hold 800,000 or so distinct CDR3 sequences, with just under 25% observed a single time. In addition, the sample was reused for a study of T cells of mothers and their children.

The source material was blood. Every receptor here comes from a boy aged 5-17 years in good health.

V gene TRBV7-6 combines with J gene TRBJ2-7; a possible D gene is TRBD2 (6 bases). The CDR3 sequence is 14 residues long. The V end lost 4 bases, the J end lost 5 bases, and 15 bases lay between the germline ends. CDR1 is SGHVS, CDR2 FNYEAQ, per germline. DNA of the CDR3: TGTGCCAGCAGCTCGGGACGGGGGATGGACGAGCAGTACTTC. It yields the protein CASSSGRGMDEQYF.

The genes are TRBV2 and TRBJ2-5; 11 bases fit TRBD2. This CDR3 is 15 amino acids long. The V segment lost 1 base and the J segment 3 bases; nucleotides outside the gene matches: 1. Germline V gene lookup returns CDR1 SNHLY and CDR2 FYNNEI. The CDR3 spells CASSEGSGGEETQYF. CDR3 nucleotides: TGTGCCAGCAGTGAAGGTAGCGGGGGGGAAGAGACCCAGTACTTC.

The sample holds many counts of this clonotype. The rearrangement joins TRBV20-1 to TRBJ2-7; 9 positions match TRBD2. The CDR3 is 14 residues long. Trimming removed 6 bases from V and 2 bases from J; junction bases left unmatched: 8. Germline assignment: CDR1 DFQATT and CDR2 SNEGSKA (reference sequence). The DNA for the CDR3 is TGCAGTGCCTTTAGCGGGAGCCTCCCCTACGAGCAGTACTTC. It codes for CSAFSGSLPYEQYF.

V usage is TRBV7-2 and J usage is TRBJ2-7; TRBD1 aligns across 10 bases. The ends lost 3 bases at V and 0 bases at J; junction bases unmatched: 2. There are 15 residues in the CDR3. Per the germline V gene, CDR1 is SGHTA and CDR2 is FQGNSA. The CDR3, as DNA: TGTGCCAGCAGCTTGGGACAGGGGCACTCCTACGAGCAGTACTTC. Protein: CASSLGQGHSYEQYF.

This clonotype appeared a few times. The chain is built from TRBV10-3 and TRBJ2-5; tentative D call: TRBD2 (7 bases). The germline V gene encodes CDR1 ENHRY and CDR2 SYGVKD. Deletions cut 4 bases from V and 5 bases from J, with 20 bases between. The CDR3 length is 16 residues. DNA for the CDR3: TGTGCCATCAGTGCCGCTACAGGGATCGGGGGGGAGACCCAGTACTTC. This gives the protein CAISAATGIGGETQYF.

This clonotype was detected a few times. The V call is TRBV12-3 or TRBV12-4, the J call TRBJ2-4, with D unclear. Deletions cut 5 bases from V and 0 bases from J, with 14 bases between. The CDR3 has 16 amino acids. In DNA form, the CDR3 reads TGTGCCAGCAGTCGTCGGCCAGGCCTAGCCAAAAACATTCAGTACTTC. This encodes CASSRRPGLAKNIQYF.

The chain joins TRBV6-5 to TRBJ1-5, with unresolved D. With 6 bases removed from V and 7 bases from J, the gap between germline ends came to 13 bases. Germline lookup yields CDR1 MNHEY and CDR2 SVGAGI. This CDR3 is 13 amino acids long. CDR3 sequence reads: CASRLFLGQPQHF. As DNA, the CDR3 is TGTGCCAGCAGACTCTTTCTCGGGCAGCCCCAGCATTTT.

The chain carries TRBV4-3 and TRBJ2-6; TRBD1 matches at 8 bases. The CDR3 spans 17 residues. Germline lookup yields CDR1 LGHNA and CDR2 YSLEER. Losses at the gene ends were 0 bases for V and 2 bases for J; bases not matched to a gene: 3. Written as DNA, the CDR3 is TGCGCCAGCAGCCAAGAGGGACAGGAGGCTGGGGCCAACGTCCTGACTTTC. Translation gives CASSQEGQEAGANVLTF.

This clonotype turned up a few times. The rearrangement uses TRBV20-1 and TRBJ2-4; a weak D match, TRBD1 (6 bases). This CDR3 region has 14 residues. Per germline, CDR1 DFQATT and CDR2 SNEGSKA (reference sequence). Trimming pared 5 bases from V and 0 bases from J, leaving 11 bases between. The chain's CDR3 is CSAEQGLAKNIQYF. DNA of the CDR3: TGCAGTGCTGAACAGGGCTTAGCCAAAAACATTCAGTACTTC.

This clonotype has ten or more counts. As DNA, the CDR3 is TGTGCCAGCAGCATCCGGGACTTAGAGAATGAGCAGTTCTTC. It yields the protein CASSIRDLENEQFF. The chain carries TRBV2 and TRBJ2-1; weak D call: TRBD2 (6 bases). Per germline, CDR1 SNHLY and CDR2 FYNNEI. V was trimmed by 6 bases and J by 7 bases, leaving 16 bases between them. The CDR3 length is 14 residues.

The chain carries TRBV7-9 and TRBJ2-5; D unclear. The J call may not be correct, given that the DNA end is closer to TRBJ2-7. Germline CDR1 reads SEHNR; CDR2 reads FQNEAQ (reference sequence). CDR3 length: 13 residues. The CDR3 nucleotides are TGTGCCAGCAGCTCCCTTCTCACCTACGAGCAGTACTTC. It is translated as CASSSLLTYEQYF.

The chain uses TRBV20-1 and TRBJ1-2; 11 bases are shared with TRBD1. The CDR3 has 14 amino acids. Germline V gene data show CDR1 as DFQATT and CDR2 as SNEGSKA (reference sequence). V lost 5 bases, J lost 4 bases, and 6 bases stayed unmatched. This CDR3 reads CSALGTGGLYGYTF. Here the CDR3 DNA reads TGCAGTGCTTTAGGGACAGGGGGGCTCTATGGCTACACCTTC.

This rearrangement joins TRBV12-3 or TRBV12-4 to TRBJ2-5; 13 bases agree with TRBD2. The end of the DNA fits TRBJ2-1 better, so the J call may be wrong. This CDR3 is 17 amino acids long. The CDR3 bases are TGTGCCAGCAGTCTCGGGGGAGTTGGACTAGCGGGAGAGAAGCAGTTCTTC. Encoded protein: CASSLGGVGLAGEKQFF.

The chain couples TRBV5-5 to TRBJ2-6, with TRBD1 matching 10 bases. Germline-derived CDR1 and CDR2 are SGHKS and YYEKEE (reference sequence). The CDR3 spans 18 residues. V trimming: 2 bases; J trimming: 0 bases; junction bases outside the gene matches: 5. CDR3 amino acids: CASSLAGTGASGANVLTF. Written as DNA, the CDR3 is TGTGCCAGCAGCTTAGCGGGGACAGGGGCCTCTGGGGCCAACGTCCTGACTTTC.

The chain couples TRBV6-5 to TRBJ1-2; D unclear. The CDR3 covers 13 residues. Germline CDR1 is MNHEY and CDR2 is SVGAGI. V was trimmed by 0 bases and J by 8 bases, leaving 10 bases between them. CDR3 in DNA: TGTGCCAGCAGTTACTCACGGGGTTACGGCTACACCTTC. This sequence encodes CASSYSRGYGYTF.

The V call is TRBV5-1, the J call TRBJ2-3, with TRBD1 as a possible D gene (6 bases). V lost 1 base to trimming and J lost 4 bases, with 7 bases between them. CDR3 length: 13 residues. Germline assignment: CDR1 SGHRS and CDR2 YFSETQ. The CDR3 DNA follows: TGCGCCAGCAGCTTGTACAGGGCAGATACGCAGTATTTT. Encoded protein: CASSLYRADTQYF.

The chain has TRBV5-1 and TRBJ2-1; no clear D. The germline V gene has CDR1 SGHRS and CDR2 YFSETQ. V lost 6 bases and J 10 bases, leaving 17 bases between the germline ends. The CDR3 runs to 13 residues. CDR3 region: CASKGPAPGEQFF. The CDR3 DNA reads as TGCGCCAGCAAGGGTCCAGCGCCTGGGGAGCAGTTCTTC.

In the case of this clonotype: A read error may account for a junction end that differs from germline. The genes are TRBV29-1 and TRBJ2-1; 7 bases are shared with TRBD2. This CDR3 is 12 amino acids long. Germline V CDR1 and CDR2: SQVTM, ANQGSEA. The chain's CDR3 is CSVGEGSNAQFF. The CDR3 region has the DNA TGCAGCGTTGGGGAGGGTAGCAATGCGCAGTTCTTC.

This clonotype was picked up a small number of times. The V and J genes are TRBV6-5 and TRBJ1-4; TRBD1 agrees at 8 bases. The V and J ends lost 10 bases and 7 bases, in that order; junction bases with no gene match: 5. Germline CDR1 MNHEY, CDR2 SVGAGI. The length of the CDR3 is 12 residues. The CDR3 loop is CATRGPGEKLFF. The DNA of the CDR3 is TGTGCCACCAGGGGGCCGGGTGAAAAACTGTTTTTT.

This clonotype was counted between two and nine times. The chain uses TRBV19 and TRBJ2-1; unclear D gene. Trimming pared 6 bases from V and 7 bases from J, leaving 7 bases between. The CDR3 runs to 11 residues. Germline V gives CDR1 LNHDA, CDR2 SQIVND (reference sequence). The DNA for the CDR3 is TGTGCCAGTAGATGGGGAAATGAGCAGTTCTTC. It is translated as CASRWGNEQFF.

The CDR3 DNA sequence: TGCAGCGCCACTGATTTAGTCGCTAAATGGGAGACCCAGTACTTC. Its translation is CSATDLVAKWETQYF. This chain connects TRBV20-1 to TRBJ2-5, with no clear D. CDR1 is DFQATT and CDR2 is SNEGSKA in the germline V gene (reference sequence). This CDR3 region has 15 residues.